Sequencing of this T cell receptor (beta chain) was carried out in a study of shared clonotypes between healthy human individuals. Across the study: Donor ages ranged 18 to 49 years: a couple of women, a few men.

Genomic DNA per cell subset filled all wells of several immunoSEQ plates. The assay was immunoSEQ multiplex PCR, and TCRdb's table has in-frame clones only and misses some. The sample records about 2,500,000 clones, 90% to 95% being singletons. CDR1 is KGHSH and CDR2 is LQKENI in the germline V gene. The V end lost 3 bases, the J end lost 0 bases, and 5 bases lay between the germline ends. The CDR3 runs to 13 residues. Points from the study as a whole: Roughly 5% of naive CD4 clonotypes were common to four donors.

This clone was counted only a few times. Its cognate antigen is unknown. This sample also contains other DNA sequences that code for the same CDR3. Sequenced sample: naive CD4+ T cells sorted from blood. Documented subset: CD45RA+ positively selected. The source is a man between 18 and 35 years old in good health. The chain has TRBV18 and TRBJ1-1; D remains unclear. CDR3 residues: CASSPGMNTEAFF. DNA for the CDR3: TGTGCCAGCTCACCGGGCATGAACACTGAAGCTTTCTTT.